The T cell receptor beta chain under discussion was sequenced for a study of OX40 agonist ivuxolimab in advanced cancers. The V and J ends lost 3 bases and 8 bases respectively, with 13 bases between them. Per germline, CDR1 LNHDA and CDR2 SQIVND (reference sequence). The CDR3 is 14 residues long. Some clones are missing from TCRdb's copy, which holds only in-frame ones; the method was immunoSEQ multiplex PCR. The profile shows 45,000 to 55,000 clones, approximately 84% of them singletons. The TCR sequence derives from an adult with an advanced solid tumor such as melanoma, head and neck, liver or kidney cancer. The gene calls are TRBV19 and TRBJ2-2; D gene ambiguous. Sequenced material: CD4+ or CD8+ T cells sorted from blood, taken in a trial of the OX40 agonist ivuxolimab. Here the CDR3 DNA reads TGTGCCAGTAGTATCAGGCGAGGTGAAGGGGAGCTGTTTTTT. This sequence encodes CASSIRRGEGELFF.